This T cell receptor beta chain is drawn from a study of immune cell composition in non-small cell lung cancer. As for the study in general: Histologic subtype was mainly adenocarcinoma or squamous cell carcinoma. General study results and limits: TIL tumour reactivity correlated with maximal tumour-associated clone frequency in adenocarcinoma. Lung squamous cell carcinoma tumours had significantly higher top 10 clone scores and productive clonality than lung adenocarcinoma.

Here immunoSEQ multiplex PCR was the method, and the copy in TCRdb shows in-frame clones only, minus some. The table includes around 9,700 clones, about 63% detected once. The CDR3 spans 14 residues. Between the trimmed V and J ends, which lost 10 bases and 0 bases, there was a span of 13 bases. Germline CDR1 and CDR2: SEHNR and FQNEAQ (reference sequence). Template was genomic DNA from frozen, unsorted single-cell suspensions. This clone was recorded a few times. Its antigen is as yet unknown. J is TRBJ2-1 and V is TRBV7-9, with D possibly being TRBD1 or TRBD2 (5 bases each). This TCR derives from a human donor with non-small cell lung cancer. Sequenced input: lung tumor tissue. The CDR3 is CAIPGRSSYNEQFF. The CDR3 region has the DNA TGTGCCATACCGGGACGGAGCTCCTACAATGAGCAGTTCTTC.